A selection of T cell receptor beta chains follows, all from one sample in a study of T cells in Graves' hyperthyroidism and ophthalmopathy. TCRdb reprocessed the multiplex PCR reads via MiXCR and lists one record per CDR3 protein. The sample comprises approximately 870,000 distinct CDR3 sequences, roughly 40% of which are singletons, and approximately 8.7% rests with the top ten. The sample comprised blood. Every receptor here comes from a young man with Graves' hyperthyroidism. CDR3s include the opening cysteine and the closing phenylalanine or tryptophan. D genes are given only for firm matches. Rows may omit the clone size; those that give it use once, few, many or a size class.

D gene,J gene,V gene,clone size,CDR3 DNA,CDR3 protein
.,TRBJ1-5,TRBV20-1,few,TGCAGTGCCCCAGACAGGCGGGGAGGCAATCAGCCCCAGCATTTT,CSAPDRRGGNQPQHF
TRBD1,TRBJ2-5,TRBV7-9,.,TGTGCCAGCAGTCCCTCACCGACAGGGCAAGAGACCCAGTACTTC,CASSPSPTGQETQYF
.,TRBJ1-1,TRBV7-9,.,TGTGCCAGCAGCTTCTTGGGCAAAAACACTGAAGCTTTCTTT,CASSFLGKNTEAFF
.,TRBJ1-4,TRBV9,few,TGTGCCAGCAGCCGGGCATCGGACGAAAAACTGTTTTTT,CASSRASDEKLFF
.,TRBJ1-2,TRBV29-1,many,TGCAGCGTCTCTTTAATAAGCGGCTACACCTTC,CSVSLISGYTF
.,TRBJ1-3,TRBV20-1,many,TGCAGTGCTAGCCGGGCCGGAAACACCATATATTTT,CSASRAGNTIYF
.,TRBJ1-6,TRBV4-2,few,TGTGCCAGCAGCCAAGAAGAGTTCACCACAAATTCACCCCTCCACTTT,CASSQEEFTTNSPLHF
.,TRBJ1-1,TRBV6-5,many,TGTGCCAGCAGCCTTGAACCCTTGAACACTGAAGCTTTCTTT,CASSLEPLNTEAFF
.,TRBJ1-1,TRBV28,.,TGTGCCAGCAGTTTCCACGTTGCTGAAGCTTTCTTT,CASSFHVAEAFF
.,TRBJ2-6,TRBV5-1,.,TGCGCCAGCAGCCTCGGGGAGACTGGGGCCAACGTCCTGACTTTC,CASSLGETGANVLTF
.,TRBJ1-1,TRBV20-1,many,TGCAGCCCTACACAGATGAACACTGAAGCTTTCTTT,CSPTQMNTEAFF
TRBD2,TRBJ2-7,TRBV7-8,.,TGTGCCAGCAGCTTAACTAGCGGGAGACCCCCCTACGAGCAGTACTTC,CASSLTSGRPPYEQYF
.,TRBJ1-1,TRBV29-1,many,TGCAGCGTCCAAACCCCAGGGTACACTGAAGCTTTCTTT,CSVQTPGYTEAFF
.,TRBJ2-7,TRBV5-1,.,TGCGCCAGCAGCTTGGGACCCATGGGGGCGCTTGCCTACGAGCAGTACTTC,CASSLGPMGALAYEQYF
.,TRBJ2-7,TRBV25-1,many,TGTGCCAGCAGTGAACCCAGCACCTACGAGCAGTACTTC,CASSEPSTYEQYF
.,TRBJ1-6,TRBV7-3,few,TGTGCCAGCAAATCCGGGACCTGGGAGTCACCCCTCCACTTT,CASKSGTWESPLHF
TRBD1,TRBJ1-5,TRBV25-1,once,TGTGCCAGTCTACGAGGGGGCAAGGGCAATCAGCCCCAGCATTTT,CASLRGGKGNQPQHF
TRBD1,TRBJ2-7,TRBV20-1,many,TGCAGTGCTAGTGACAGGGCCTACGAGCAGTACTTC,CSASDRAYEQYF
.,TRBJ1-6,TRBV5-8,many,TGTGCCAGCAGCGACGACACGAATTCACCCCTCCACTTT,CASSDDTNSPLHF
TRBD2,TRBJ2-2,TRBV20-1,many,TGCAGTGCTGGACTAGCGGGGCGGGACACCGGGGAGCTGTTTTTT,CSAGLAGRDTGELFF
.,TRBJ2-7,TRBV2,few,TGTGCCAGCAGTCAATCTGAAAGGCGGGCCTACGAGCAGTACTTC,CASSQSERRAYEQYF
TRBD1,TRBJ2-5,TRBV6-5,.,TGTGCCAGCAGTTACGGTCCTGCCGGGACAGGGCAAGAGACCCAGTACTTC,CASSYGPAGTGQETQYF
TRBD2,TRBJ2-7,TRBV9,.,TGTGCCAGCAGCTTAGAACCGGGACTGAGCGGGAACGAGCAGTACTTC,CASSLEPGLSGNEQYF
TRBD1,TRBJ1-2,TRBV12-3/TRBV12-4,.,TGTGCCAGCAGTTACCTAAGACAGGGGGCGCGGGGCTACACCTTC,CASSYLRQGARGYTF
TRBD2,TRBJ2-7,TRBV7-7,many,TGTGCTAGCAGCCTAGGACTAGCGGGAGAGGGGGAGCAGTACTTC,CASSLGLAGEGEQYF
TRBD1,TRBJ2-7,TRBV15,.,TGTGCCACGGCGTTGACCCGGGACAGTGCCTACGAGCAGTACTTC,CATALTRDSAYEQYF
.,TRBJ1-1,TRBV11-2,few,TGTGCCAGCAGACCAACAGCAGGGGACACTGAAGCTTTCTTT,CASRPTAGDTEAFF
.,TRBJ2-2,TRBV19,once,TGTGCCAGCAGCGGATTAATCAGGGGGAACACCGGGGAGCTGTTTTTT,CASSGLIRGNTGELFF
TRBD1,TRBJ2-7,TRBV7-9,.,TGTGCCAGCAGCATCCTACAGGGGGCCGGGGAGCAGTACTTC,CASSILQGAGEQYF
.,TRBJ2-5,TRBV6-2/TRBV6-3,few,TGTGCCAGCAGCTCCTCTGATGGAGGGAGTGCTAAGACCCAGTATTTC,CASSSSDGGSAKTQYF
.,TRBJ1-6,TRBV7-9,many,TGTGCCAGCAGCTCAAGTGCTAATTCACCCCTCCACTTT,CASSSSANSPLHF
.,TRBJ1-6,TRBV10-3,.,TGTGCCAGCAGTACCGTAACAGAAAATAATTCACCCCTCCACTTT,CASSTVTENNSPLHF
TRBD1,TRBJ1-5,TRBV20-1,few,TGCAGTGCCATACCCAGGACAGGGCTGGGAAGCAATCAGCCCCAGCATTTT,CSAIPRTGLGSNQPQHF
.,TRBJ1-1,TRBV29-1,.,TGCAGCGGCAAACAGGGTTCCACTGAAGCTTTCTTT,CSGKQGSTEAFF
TRBD1,TRBJ1-2,TRBV5-1,.,TGCGCCAGCAGCCGATTCGGTCCCGGGACAGGGGACGATGGCTACACCTTC,CASSRFGPGTGDDGYTF
.,TRBJ2-2,TRBV6-5,few,TGTGCCAGCAGTTTTACGGTGGACGGGGAGCTGTTTTTT,CASSFTVDGELFF
.,TRBJ1-5,TRBV5-1,many,TGCGCCAGCAGCTTGCAGGGCAGTAGCAATCAGCCCCAGCATTTT,CASSLQGSSNQPQHF
.,TRBJ2-7,TRBV20-1,.,TGCAGTGCTAGTACCGGGGGCAACTACGAGCAGTACTTC,CSASTGGNYEQYF
TRBD1,TRBJ2-7,TRBV14,few,TGTGCCAGCAGCCCTTACAGGGGTATTTCCTACGAGCAGTACTTC,CASSPYRGISYEQYF
.,TRBJ1-1,TRBV20-1,many,TGCAGTGCTAGTTATAGCACTGAAGCTTTCTTT,CSASYSTEAFF
.,TRBJ2-6,TRBV20-1,many,TGCAGTGCTAGATGGGCAACTGGGGCCAACGTCCTGACTTTC,CSARWATGANVLTF